Listed here are 29 T cell receptor beta chains from one sample, sequenced in a study of cytomegalovirus exposure and HLA in healthy donors. Amplification used 60 Vbeta primers and 13 Jbeta primers. The protocol was immunoSEQ multiplex PCR, while the TCRdb copy is restricted to in-frame clones and leaves out a portion. This table has approximately 79,000 clones, over 75% appearing once. The sequencing sample was made of PBMCs. The receptors stem from a boy younger than 18 in good health and CMV-seronegative.

This clone was detected only once. V is TRBV27 and J is TRBJ1-2; a possible D gene is TRBD1 (6 bases). Trimming pared 3 bases from V and 6 bases from J, leaving 14 bases between. The CDR3 totals 14 residues. CDR1 MNHEY and CDR2 SMNVEV come from the germline V gene (reference sequence). The CDR3 DNA reads as TGTGCCAGCAGTTTTGACGCCTGGACAGATGGCTACACCTTC. Its protein product is CASSFDAWTDGYTF.

The chain carries TRBV29-1 and TRBJ2-7; 7 bases are a match to TRBD2. V trimming: 0 bases; J trimming: 2 bases; junction bases outside the gene matches: 7. From germline, CDR1 is SQVTM and CDR2 ANQGSEA. The CDR3 totals 15 residues. CDR3 sequence reads: CSVEDLLGGTYEQYF. DNA of the CDR3: TGCAGCGTTGAAGATCTTCTGGGGGGGACCTACGAGCAGTACTTC.

J is TRBJ2-7 and V is TRBV4-3; TRBD1 agrees at 9 bases. Germline assignment: CDR1 LGHNA and CDR2 YSLEER. With V trimmed by 4 bases and J by 7 bases, 17 bases remained unmatched. The CDR3 is made up of 17 amino acids. DNA for the CDR3: TGCGCCAGCAGCCCCACGTACGGGACAGGGTCGATGGGGGAGCAGTACTTC. Translation: CASSPTYGTGSMGEQYF.

Written as DNA, the CDR3 is TGTGCCATCAGCGAAGGGGGCGTCACTGAAGCTTTCTTT. It yields the protein CAISEGGVTEAFF. The chain is built from TRBV10-3 and TRBJ1-1; 7 bases map to TRBD1. Germline V gives CDR1 ENHRY, CDR2 SYGVKD. V dropped 6 bases and J dropped 4; count of bases not matched to a gene: 5. The CDR3 has 13 residues.

For the CDR3, the DNA is TGCGCCAGCAGCCACATCGCCGGGACAAATTACAATGAGCAGTTCTTC. It translates to CASSHIAGTNYNEQFF. This chain uses TRBV4-3 with TRBJ2-1; maybe TRBD1 (6 bases). V dropped 3 bases and J dropped 4 bases, with 16 bases sitting between them. Germline loops: CDR1 LGHNA, CDR2 YSLEER. This CDR3 region has 16 residues.

The rearrangement joins TRBV27 to TRBJ1-6; TRBD1 aligns across 7 bases. CDR3 length equals 14 residues. V shed 4 bases and J 7 bases; nucleotides not matched to a gene: 4. CDR1 is MNHEY, CDR2 SMNVEV, per germline (reference sequence). DNA for the CDR3: TGTGCCAGCAGTTACAGGGGCCCAAATTCACCCCTCCACTTT. It translates to CASSYRGPNSPLHF.

The chain recombines TRBV6-5 with TRBJ1-2, with no clear D. Per germline, CDR1 MNHEY and CDR2 SVGAGI. This CDR3 is 12 amino acids long. V lost 6 bases and J lost 8, with 13 bases in between. CDR3 amino acids: CASRSSGKGYTF. The CDR3 DNA reads as TGTGCCAGCAGATCGTCGGGGAAGGGCTACACCTTC.

V usage is TRBV6-6 and J usage is TRBJ1-2, with TRBD1 matching 10 bases. The CDR3 runs to 13 residues. Per germline, CDR1 MNHNY and CDR2 SVGAGI (reference sequence). V shed 6 bases and J 7 bases; nucleotides not matched to a gene: 5. CDR3 nucleotides: TGTGCCAGCAGCACCGGGACAGGGGCTGGCTACACCTTC. Translating gives CASSTGTGAGYTF.

The rearrangement links TRBV7-9 to TRBJ1-1, with TRBD1 identical over 7 bases. The CDR3 consists of 14 residues. V lost 5 bases and J lost 2; bases outside the gene matches: 5. Germline CDR1 SEHNR, CDR2 FQNEAQ (reference sequence). The CDR3 spells CASSPRDRNTEAFF. The CDR3 DNA sequence: TGTGCCAGCAGCCCCCGGGACAGAAACACTGAAGCTTTCTTT.

The chain uses TRBV2 and TRBJ1-1, with TRBD1 as a possible D gene (6 bases). Trimming removed 5 bases from V and 1 base from J, with 8 bases in between. The CDR3 is 13 amino acids. Per germline, CDR1 SNHLY and CDR2 FYNNEI. The CDR3 nucleotides read TGTGCCAGCAGTTGGGACAAGAACACTGAAGCTTTCTTT. Amino acids: CASSWDKNTEAFF.

The chain has TRBV6-5 and TRBJ2-1; a weak D match, TRBD1 (6 bases). Trimming took off 0 bases at V and 7 bases at J, with 13 bases between the two ends. CDR3 length: 15 amino acids. The V gene's germline CDR1 is MNHEY and CDR2 SVGAGI. The CDR3 DNA is TGTGCCAGCAGTTACTCGAGGGGGTTAGGGAATGAGCAGTTCTTC. Protein sequence: CASSYSRGLGNEQFF.

V gene TRBV5-1 combines with J gene TRBJ2-7; D gene uncertain. The CDR3 is 13 amino acids. V was cut by 5 bases and J by 0 bases, with 9 bases left in between. The V gene's germline CDR1 is SGHRS and CDR2 YFSETQ. The CDR3 nucleotides are TGCGCCAGCAGGGTGTGGAGCTCCTACGAGCAGTACTTC. It encodes CASRVWSSYEQYF.

By frequency in the sample, this clone is medium-sized. The chain carries TRBV4-1 and TRBJ2-2; 14 bases line up with TRBD2. Germline CDR1 and CDR2: MGHRA and YSYEKL. V dropped 5 bases and J dropped 6; count of bases not matched to a gene: 5. The CDR3 is made up of 16 amino acids. The CDR3 DNA follows: TGCGCCAGCAGCGGAGGACTAGCGGGAGGTCCCGGGGAGCTGTTTTTT. This codes for CASSGGLAGGPGELFF.

The V gene is TRBV19, the J gene TRBJ2-1; 10 nucleotides line up with TRBD1. The trim removed 4 bases at V and 7 bases at J, leaving 4 bases unmatched. Germline CDR1 reads LNHDA; CDR2 reads SQIVND (reference sequence). The CDR3 contains 14 residues. The CDR3 DNA sequence: TGTGCCAGTAGTAGGACAGGGGGTATGAATGAGCAGTTCTTC. Amino acids: CASSRTGGMNEQFF.

This clone was seen repeatedly, ten times or more. J is TRBJ2-6 and V is TRBV4-3; tentatively, D is TRBD2 (5 bases). The CDR3 consists of 16 residues. Trimming shortened V by 4 bases and J by 0 bases, and 10 bases separated the two germline ends. The germline CDR1 and CDR2 sequences are LGHNA and YSLEER. CDR3 DNA sequence: TGCGCCAGCAGCCCCGGGGTAGACTCTGGGGCCAACGTCCTGACTTTC. Protein product: CASSPGVDSGANVLTF.

Only a few counts were recorded for this clone. V and J are TRBV6-1 and TRBJ2-7; 9 nucleotides match TRBD1. J was trimmed by 7 bases and V by 4 bases; bases with no gene match: 5. Germline CDR1 is MNHNS and CDR2 is SASEGT. The CDR3 covers 13 residues. CDR3 sequence (DNA): TGTGCCAGCAGTGCACAGGGGGCGTGGGAGCAGTACTTC. This translates into CASSAQGAWEQYF.

The rearrangement joins TRBV7-9 to TRBJ1-1; D unclear. The CDR3 runs to 13 residues. The V end was cut by 1 base, the J end by 8 bases, with 11 bases between. CDR1 is SEHNR, CDR2 FQNEAQ, per germline (reference sequence). CDR3 DNA sequence: TGTGCCAGCAGCTTAGGTGAAGACGGGGAAGCTTTCTTT. Translation gives CASSLGEDGEAFF.

CDR3 nucleotides: TGTGCCAGCAGTTTCCGGTGGACTGAAGCTTTCTTT. It is translated as CASSFRWTEAFF. V gene TRBV28 combines with J gene TRBJ1-1; D remains unclear. The CDR3 loop spans 12 amino acids. Trimming took 3 bases from V and 5 from J, leaving 7 bases between them. CDR1 is MDHEN and CDR2 is SYDVKM in the germline V gene.

The chain is built from TRBV29-1 and TRBJ1-4, with 7 bases aligning to TRBD1. With V trimmed by 5 bases and J by 4 bases, 7 bases remained unmatched. Germline V gene lookup returns CDR1 SQVTM and CDR2 ANQGSEA. The CDR3 length is 14 residues. The CDR3 DNA reads as TGCAGCGTTTCCTCCGGGACAGTTAATGAAAAACTGTTTTTT. This sequence encodes CSVSSGTVNEKLFF.

The DNA of the CDR3 is TGTGCCAGCTCACCACAAGTCAGGGTCAGAGAGACCCAGTACTTC. Residues: CASSPQVRVRETQYF. The genes are TRBV18 and TRBJ2-5, with a weak D call TRBD1 (5 bases). CDR3 length: 15 residues. V shed 1 base and J shed 4 bases, with 13 bases lying between them. Germline CDR1 and CDR2: KGHSH and LQKENI.

The chain recombines TRBV4-1 with TRBJ2-1, with TRBD2 identical over 13 bases. The CDR3 runs 15 residues. Germline-derived CDR1 and CDR2 are MGHRA and YSYEKL. Germline trimming cut 4 bases from V and 12 bases from J; bases unmatched to any gene: 9. This CDR3 is CASSPTSGGALVQFF. The CDR3 coding sequence is TGCGCCAGCAGCCCTACTAGCGGGGGGGCCCTTGTGCAGTTCTTC.

The chain couples TRBV9 to TRBJ1-3, with 8 bases aligning to TRBD1. Unmatched junction bases numbered 5, after V lost 2 bases and J lost 4 bases. The CDR3 runs 15 residues. Germline V gene sequence: CDR1 SGDLS, CDR2 YYNGEE. This chain's CDR3 is CASSVQGAGGNTIYF. Written as DNA, the CDR3 is TGTGCCAGCAGCGTCCAGGGGGCCGGCGGAAACACCATATATTTT. Drawing the rest from reference TRBV9 and TRBJ1-3, the complete variable domain is DSGVTQTPKHLITATGQRVTLRCSPRSGDLSVYWYQQSLDQGLQFLIQYYNGEERAKGNILERFSAQQFPDLHSELNLSSLELGDSALYFCASSVQGAGGNTIYFGEGSWLTVV.

The CDR3, as DNA: TGTGCCAGCAGCTTAGGGGCAGATTATGGCTACACCTTC. The encoded protein is CASSLGADYGYTF. The chain is built from TRBV7-3 and TRBJ1-2, with a weak D call TRBD1 (5 bases). Germline-derived CDR1 and CDR2 are SGHTA and FQGTGA. The CDR3 has 13 residues. V lost 2 bases and J 5 bases, leaving 9 bases between the germline ends.

The chain uses TRBV30 and TRBJ1-4; D is unresolved. Germline assignment: CDR1 GTSNPN and CDR2 SVGIG (reference sequence). The V end lost 0 bases, the J end lost 4 bases, and 9 bases lay between the germline ends. This CDR3 spans 14 amino acids. CDR3 amino acids: CAWSVSRGNEKLFF. The CDR3 DNA sequence: TGTGCCTGGAGTGTATCCCGGGGTAATGAAAAACTGTTTTTT.

The V and J genes are TRBV10-3 and TRBJ2-5, with a weak D call TRBD2 (6 bases). The germline gives CDR1 ENHRY, CDR2 SYGVKD. Between the trimmed V and J ends, which lost 10 bases and 5 bases, there was a span of 17 bases. The CDR3 contains 13 residues. For the CDR3, the DNA is TGTGCCACCGCTCGGAGTGGGGGGGAGACCCAGTACTTC. Translation gives CATARSGGETQYF.

This sequence joins TRBV5-1 and TRBJ2-3; 8 bases align to TRBD2. J lost 6 bases, V lost 2 bases, and 8 bases had no gene match. The CDR3 extends over 15 amino acids. Germline V gene sequence: CDR1 SGHRS, CDR2 YFSETQ. In nucleotides, the CDR3 is TGCGCCAGCAGCTTCCCGGGAGGGCCAGGGGATACGCAGTATTTT. Protein: CASSFPGGPGDTQYF.

The chain is built from TRBV28 and TRBJ1-4, with D perhaps matching TRBD1 (5 bases). Trimming took 5 bases from V and 12 from J, leaving 10 bases between them. From germline, CDR1 is MDHEN and CDR2 SYDVKM. CDR3 length: 11 residues. CDR3 residues: CASSPSGQLFF. In DNA form, the CDR3 reads TGTGCCAGCAGTCCTTCAGGGCAACTGTTTTTT. The variable domain in full, with the rest retrieved from reference TRBV28 and TRBJ1-4, is DVKVTQSSRYLVKRTGEKVFLECVQDMDHENMFWYRQDPGLGLRLIYFSYDVKMKEKGDIPEGYSVSREKKERFSLILESASTNQTSMYLCASSPSGQLFFGSGTQLSVL.

This clone was counted a few times. This chain uses TRBV6-1 with TRBJ2-3, with TRBD1 identical over 9 bases. CDR1 and CDR2 from the germline V gene are MNHNS and SASEGT. V gave up 1 base and J gave up 8 bases; unmatched junction bases: 10. This CDR3 comprises 16 residues. The CDR3 protein is CASSEGGTGLGGTQYF. The CDR3 DNA follows: TGTGCCAGCAGTGAAGGTGGGACAGGGCTTGGAGGTACGCAGTATTTT.

The chain is built from TRBV11-2 and TRBJ1-1; no clear D gene. The CDR3 covers 14 residues. The V end lost 6 bases, the J end lost 1 base, and 12 bases lay between the germline ends. CDR1 and CDR2 (germline): SGHAT, FQNNGV. As DNA, the CDR3 is TGTGCCAGCAGTCTGGTGGAGGGGAACACTGAAGCTTTCTTT. This codes for CASSLVEGNTEAFF.